One sample yielded the 13 T cell receptor beta chains listed below, sequenced in a study of vaccination and CD4 T cells after COVID-19. These TCRs are of unknown antigen specificity. Sequencing of DNA taken from cultured CD4+ T cells relied on the Oncomine TCR Beta short-read assay. TCRdb redid the calling of the PCR reads with MiXCR, one entry per CDR3 protein. The table lists roughly 15,000 distinct CDR3 sequences, 52% of them singletons, with around 7.9% in the top ten. Treatment noted: approximately nine-day PBMC culture with coronavirus spike peptide pools or control peptides (ViraFEST assay). Input material: CD4+ T cells from blood, cultured in vitro. All receptors come from a human donor who had recovered from COVID-19.

This clonotype occurred a few times. The chain combines TRBV27 with TRBJ2-3, with 14 bases aligning to TRBD2. CDR3 length equals 16 residues. With 5 bases clipped from V and 2 bases from J, the junction kept 3 bases outside the gene matches. In germline, CDR1 is MNHEY, CDR2 SMNVEV (reference sequence). Here the CDR3 reads CASSGTSGSYTDTQYF. In DNA, the CDR3 is TGTGCCAGCAGTGGGACTAGCGGGAGTTACACAGATACGCAGTATTTT.

The rearrangement joins TRBV6-1 to TRBJ2-3; D call uncertain. The length of the CDR3 is 15 residues. The V gene lost 3 bases and the J gene lost 4 bases, with 14 bases spanning the gap. Germline V CDR1 and CDR2: MNHNS, SASEGT. In DNA, the CDR3 is TGTGCCAGCAGTGATCCGTTGCGAGACCCAGATACGCAGTATTTT. Translating it yields CASSDPLRDPDTQYF.

In this sample, this clonotype turned up a few times. In DNA, the CDR3 is TGTGCCAGTAGTCGACAGGTCCTGGGCACTGAAGCTTTCTTT. This gives the protein CASSRQVLGTEAFF. The chain combines TRBV19 with TRBJ1-1, with a weak D call TRBD1 (6 bases). V was shortened by 5 bases and J by 4 bases, with 14 bases between the two germline ends. Germline CDR1 reads LNHDA; CDR2 reads SQIVND (reference sequence). The CDR3 consists of 14 residues.

The chain employs TRBV9 and TRBJ1-2, with 9 nucleotides matching TRBD1. The J segment lost 6 bases and the V segment lost 0 bases, leaving 3 bases of the junction unmatched. The CDR3 loop spans 14 amino acids. From germline, CDR1 is SGDLS and CDR2 YYNGEE. Written as DNA, the CDR3 is TGTGCCAGCAGCGTAGCGGGGACAGGGCATGGCTACACCTTC. Its protein is CASSVAGTGHGYTF.

The chain uses TRBV20-1 and TRBJ2-7; D not certain. The length of the CDR3 is 14 residues. The germline gives CDR1 DFQATT, CDR2 SNEGSKA (reference sequence). Trimming pared 0 bases from V and 0 bases from J, leaving 9 bases between. The CDR3 spells CSARDDLSSYEQYF. The CDR3 coding sequence is TGCAGTGCTAGAGATGACCTTAGCTCCTACGAGCAGTACTTC.

V usage is TRBV12-3 or TRBV12-4 and J usage is TRBJ1-5; 9 nucleotides agree with TRBD1. CDR3 length: 13 amino acids. V trimming: 7 bases; J trimming: 7 bases; junction bases outside the gene matches: 5. The CDR3: CASTRDRVQPQHF. The CDR3 nucleotides are TGTGCCAGCACCCGGGACAGGGTACAGCCCCAGCATTTT.

This clonotype was observed a few times. CDR3 coding DNA: TGTGCCAGCAGTGACGGAGGCGGGAGGGCCCGGAATGAGCAGTTCTTC. This codes for CASSDGGGRARNEQFF. This chain joins TRBV6-1 and TRBJ2-1; 9 bases fit TRBD2. The CDR3 is 16 residues long. Germline CDR1 is MNHNS and CDR2 is SASEGT. V was pared by 3 bases and J by 7 bases, with 10 bases of the junction left unmatched.

The genes are TRBV7-2 and TRBJ2-5; 9 bases agree with TRBD2. CDR1 and CDR2 from the germline V gene are SGHTA and FQGNSA. The V gene end was trimmed by 4 bases and the J gene end by 2 bases; junction bases not matched to a gene: 8. This CDR3 comprises 16 residues. The CDR3: CASSYRGLAGQETQYF. The CDR3 nucleotides read TGTGCCAGCAGCTATAGGGGGCTAGCGGGACAAGAGACCCAGTACTTC.

This clonotype has just a few counts. DNA of the CDR3: TGCAGTGCTAGAGATCTAGCGGCATACAATGAGCAGTTCTTC. Translating gives CSARDLAAYNEQFF. The rearrangement uses TRBV20-1 and TRBJ2-1; 7 bases align to TRBD2. V shed 0 bases, J shed 4 bases, and the junction held 3 bases outside the gene matches. Germline V lookup: CDR1 DFQATT, CDR2 SNEGSKA (reference sequence). The CDR3 totals 14 residues.

This clonotype has a handful of counts. The chain has TRBV10-3 and TRBJ2-3, with 12 bases matching TRBD2. Looked up from germline, CDR1 is ENHRY and CDR2 is SYGVKD. This CDR3 is 15 amino acids long. The trim removed 10 bases at V and 6 bases at J, leaving 11 bases unmatched. The CDR3, as DNA: TGTGCCACCTGGGCACTAGCGGGAGGTGACGATACGCAGTATTTT. Amino acid sequence: CATWALAGGDDTQYF.

Only a few counts were recorded for this clonotype. Sequence at one end of the junction differs from germline and may be a read error. The chain is built from TRBV19 and TRBJ2-6, with D maybe TRBD1 (7 bases). CDR1 is LNHDA and CDR2 is SQIVND in the germline V gene (reference sequence). The CDR3 length is 16 residues. CDR3 bases: TGTGCCAGTAGTATGGAGGGGGCTGGTGGGGCCAACGTCCTGACTTTT. This sequence encodes CASSMEGAGGANVLTF.

The chain is built from TRBV27 and TRBJ1-1; weak D call: TRBD1 (6 bases). CDR1 and CDR2 from the germline V gene are MNHEY and SMNVEV (reference sequence). This CDR3 contains 14 residues. Between the trimmed V and J ends, which lost 6 bases and 5 bases, there was a span of 16 bases. The CDR3, as DNA: TGTGCCAGCAGCTTACAGGGTTCAGGGACTGAAGCTTTCTTT. Its translation is CASSLQGSGTEAFF.

This chain connects TRBV19 to TRBJ1-4; D perhaps matches TRBD1 (6 bases). V was cut by 4 bases and J by 8 bases, with 17 bases left in between. The CDR3 totals 15 residues. Germline CDR1 reads LNHDA; CDR2 reads SQIVND (reference sequence). CDR3 loop: CASSTPQGLGEKLFF. In DNA, the CDR3 is TGTGCCAGTAGTACCCCCCAGGGGTTAGGGGAAAAACTGTTTTTT.